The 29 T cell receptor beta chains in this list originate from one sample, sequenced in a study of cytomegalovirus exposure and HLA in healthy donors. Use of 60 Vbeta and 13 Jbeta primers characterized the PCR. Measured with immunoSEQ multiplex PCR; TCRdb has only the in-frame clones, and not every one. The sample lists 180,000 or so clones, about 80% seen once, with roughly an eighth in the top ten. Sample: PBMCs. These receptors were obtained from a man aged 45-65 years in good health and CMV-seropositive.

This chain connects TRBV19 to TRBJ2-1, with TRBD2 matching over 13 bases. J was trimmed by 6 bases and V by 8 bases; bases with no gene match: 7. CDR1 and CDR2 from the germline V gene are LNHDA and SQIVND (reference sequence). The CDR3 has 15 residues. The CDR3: CASYPGLAGPNEQFF. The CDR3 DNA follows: TGTGCCAGTTACCCGGGACTAGCGGGGCCCAATGAGCAGTTCTTC.

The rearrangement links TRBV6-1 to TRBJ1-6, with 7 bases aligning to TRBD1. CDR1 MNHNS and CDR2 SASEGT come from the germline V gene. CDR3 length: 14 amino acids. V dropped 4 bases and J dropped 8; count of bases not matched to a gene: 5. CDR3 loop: CASSGQGGDSPLHF. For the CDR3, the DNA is TGTGCCAGCAGTGGACAGGGAGGCGATTCACCCCTCCACTTT.

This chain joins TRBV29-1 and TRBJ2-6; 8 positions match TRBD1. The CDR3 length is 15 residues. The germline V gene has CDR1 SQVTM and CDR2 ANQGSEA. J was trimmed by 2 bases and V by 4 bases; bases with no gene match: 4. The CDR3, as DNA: TGCAGCGTTGGACAGGGGAGCACTGGGGCCAACGTCCTGACTTTC. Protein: CSVGQGSTGANVLTF. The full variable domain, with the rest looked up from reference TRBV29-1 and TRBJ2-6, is SAVISQKPSRDICQRGTSLTIQCQVDSQVTMMFWYRQQPGQSLTLIATANQGSEATYESGFVIDKFPISRPNLTFSTLTVSNMSPEDSSIYLCSVGQGSTGANVLTFGAGSRLTVL.

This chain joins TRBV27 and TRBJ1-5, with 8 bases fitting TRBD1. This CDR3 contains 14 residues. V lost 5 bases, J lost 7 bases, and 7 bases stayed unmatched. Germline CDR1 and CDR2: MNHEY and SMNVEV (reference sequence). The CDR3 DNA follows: TGTGCCAGCAGTGAACTGACAGGGGCACAGCCCCAGCATTTT. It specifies CASSELTGAQPQHF.

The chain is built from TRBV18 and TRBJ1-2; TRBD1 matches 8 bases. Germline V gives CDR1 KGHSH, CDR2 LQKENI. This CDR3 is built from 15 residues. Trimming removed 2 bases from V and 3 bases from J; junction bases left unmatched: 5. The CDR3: CASSPGTGRDYGYTF. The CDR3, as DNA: TGTGCCAGCTCACCAGGGACAGGAAGGGACTATGGCTACACCTTC. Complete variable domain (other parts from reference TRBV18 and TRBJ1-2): NAGVMQNPRHLVRRRGQEARLRCSPMKGHSHVYWYRQLPEEGLKFMVYLQKENIIDESGMPKERFSAEFPKEGPSILRIQQVVRGDSAAYFCASSPGTGRDYGYTFGSGTRLTVV.

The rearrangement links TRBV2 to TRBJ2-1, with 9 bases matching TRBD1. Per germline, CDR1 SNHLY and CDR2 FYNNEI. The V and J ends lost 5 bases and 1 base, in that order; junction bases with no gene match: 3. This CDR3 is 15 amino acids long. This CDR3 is CASSFDRGSYNEQFF. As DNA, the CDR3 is TGTGCCAGCAGTTTCGACAGGGGGTCCTACAATGAGCAGTTCTTC.

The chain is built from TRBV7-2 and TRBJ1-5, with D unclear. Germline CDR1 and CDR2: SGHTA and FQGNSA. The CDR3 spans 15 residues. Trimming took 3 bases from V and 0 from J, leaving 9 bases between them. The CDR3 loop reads CASSFKSYSNQPQHF. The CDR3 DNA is TGTGCCAGCAGCTTCAAGAGCTATAGCAATCAGCCCCAGCATTTT.

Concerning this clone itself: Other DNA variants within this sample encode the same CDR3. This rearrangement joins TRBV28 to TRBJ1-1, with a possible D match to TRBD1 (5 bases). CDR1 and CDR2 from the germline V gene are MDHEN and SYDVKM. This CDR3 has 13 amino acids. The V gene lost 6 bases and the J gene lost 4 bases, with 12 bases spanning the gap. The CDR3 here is CASRVTGGTEAFF. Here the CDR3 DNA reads TGTGCCAGCAGAGTAACGGGGGGCACTGAAGCTTTCTTT. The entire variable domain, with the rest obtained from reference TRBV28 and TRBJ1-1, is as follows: DVKVTQSSRYLVKRTGEKVFLECVQDMDHENMFWYRQDPGLGLRLIYFSYDVKMKEKGDIPEGYSVSREKKERFSLILESASTNQTSMYLCASRVTGGTEAFFGQGTRLTVV.

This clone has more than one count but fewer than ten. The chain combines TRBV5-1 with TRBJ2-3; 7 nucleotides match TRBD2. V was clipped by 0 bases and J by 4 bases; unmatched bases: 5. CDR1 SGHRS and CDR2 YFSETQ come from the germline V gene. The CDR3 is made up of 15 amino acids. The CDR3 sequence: CASSLGAGMPDTQYF. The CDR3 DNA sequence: TGCGCCAGCAGCTTGGGAGCGGGGATGCCAGATACGCAGTATTTT.

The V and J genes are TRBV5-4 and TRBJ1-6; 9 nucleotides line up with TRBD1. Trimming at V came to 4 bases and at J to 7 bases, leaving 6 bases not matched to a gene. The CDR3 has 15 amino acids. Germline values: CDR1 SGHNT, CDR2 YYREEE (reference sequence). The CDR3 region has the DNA TGTGCCAGCAGCCCCGGACAGGGGAAAAATTCACCCCTCCACTTT. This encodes CASSPGQGKNSPLHF.

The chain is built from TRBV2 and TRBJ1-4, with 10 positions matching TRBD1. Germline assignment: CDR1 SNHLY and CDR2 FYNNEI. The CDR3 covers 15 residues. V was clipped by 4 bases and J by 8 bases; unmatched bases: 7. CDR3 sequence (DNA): TGTGCCAGCAGTGCTAGACAGGGGGCGGGAGAAAAACTGTTTTTT. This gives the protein CASSARQGAGEKLFF.

CDR3 loop: CASRPIAGGNNEQFF. The CDR3 DNA reads TGTGCCAGCAGACCGATAGCGGGGGGAAACAATGAGCAGTTCTTC. The chain is built from TRBV27 and TRBJ2-1; 10 bases are a match to TRBD2. V lost 6 bases to trimming and J lost 5 bases; unmatched junction nucleotides: 7. The CDR3 covers 15 residues. Germline V CDR1 and CDR2: MNHEY, SMNVEV (reference sequence).

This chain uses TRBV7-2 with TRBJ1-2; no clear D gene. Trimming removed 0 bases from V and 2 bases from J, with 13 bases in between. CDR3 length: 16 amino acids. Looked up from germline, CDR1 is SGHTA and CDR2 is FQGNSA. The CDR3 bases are TGTGCCAGCAGCTTAGCGCCGAGGGAACTGAACTATGGCTACACCTTC. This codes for CASSLAPRELNYGYTF.

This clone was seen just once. This CDR3 is CASSSDRGRETQYF. CDR3 nucleotide sequence: TGTGCCAGCAGCTCGGACAGGGGGCGAGAGACCCAGTACTTC. The V call is TRBV7-2, the J call TRBJ2-5; the match to TRBD1 covers 11 bases. The CDR3 is made up of 14 amino acids. CDR1 and CDR2 from the germline V gene are SGHTA and FQGNSA. Trimming cost V 4 bases and J 4 bases; bases outside gene matches: 2.

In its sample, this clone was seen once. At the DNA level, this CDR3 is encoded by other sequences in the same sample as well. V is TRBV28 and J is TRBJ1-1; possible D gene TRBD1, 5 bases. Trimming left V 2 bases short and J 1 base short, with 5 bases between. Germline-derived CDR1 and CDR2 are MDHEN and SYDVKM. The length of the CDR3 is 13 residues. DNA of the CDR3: TGTGCCAGCAGTTTACAGGGGAACACTGAAGCTTTCTTT. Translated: CASSLQGNTEAFF.

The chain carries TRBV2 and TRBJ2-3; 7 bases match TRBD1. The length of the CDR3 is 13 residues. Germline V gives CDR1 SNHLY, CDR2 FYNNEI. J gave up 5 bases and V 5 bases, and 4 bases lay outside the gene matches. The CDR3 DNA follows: TGTGCCAGCAGTTTGACAGGGATAGATACGCAGTATTTT. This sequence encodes CASSLTGIDTQYF.

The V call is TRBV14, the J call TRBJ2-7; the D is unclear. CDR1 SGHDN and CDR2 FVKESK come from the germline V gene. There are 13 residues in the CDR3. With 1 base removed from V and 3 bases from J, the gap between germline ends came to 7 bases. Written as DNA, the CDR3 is TGTGCCAGCAGCCAAGGAGGCCGCTACGAGCAGTACTTC. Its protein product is CASSQGGRYEQYF.

The CDR3 coding sequence is TGCGCCAGCAGCAAACAGGGGAAGGGCAAGACCGGGGAGCTGTTTTTT. It specifies CASSKQGKGKTGELFF. The chain recombines TRBV10-1 with TRBJ2-2, with 7 nucleotides matching TRBD1. Germline values: CDR1 WNHNN, CDR2 SYGVQD (reference sequence). The V gene end was trimmed by 6 bases and the J gene end by 5 bases; junction bases not matched to a gene: 12. CDR3 length: 16 residues.

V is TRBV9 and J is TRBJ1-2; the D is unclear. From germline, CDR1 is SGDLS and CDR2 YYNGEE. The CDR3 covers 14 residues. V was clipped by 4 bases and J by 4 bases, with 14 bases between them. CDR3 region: CASSPQMNSYGYTF. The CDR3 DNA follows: TGTGCCAGCAGCCCTCAGATGAATTCCTATGGCTACACCTTC. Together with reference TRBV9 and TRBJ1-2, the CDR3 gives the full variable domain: DSGVTQTPKHLITATGQRVTLRCSPRSGDLSVYWYQQSLDQGLQFLIQYYNGEERAKGNILERFSAQQFPDLHSELNLSSLELGDSALYFCASSPQMNSYGYTFGSGTRLTVV.

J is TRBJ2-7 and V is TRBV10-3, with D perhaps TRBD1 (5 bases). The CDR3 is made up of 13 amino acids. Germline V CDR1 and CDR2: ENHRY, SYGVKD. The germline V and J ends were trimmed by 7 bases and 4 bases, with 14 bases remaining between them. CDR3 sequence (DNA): TGTGCCATCAACGAGGACACACGGTACGAGCAGTACTTC. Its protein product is CAINEDTRYEQYF.

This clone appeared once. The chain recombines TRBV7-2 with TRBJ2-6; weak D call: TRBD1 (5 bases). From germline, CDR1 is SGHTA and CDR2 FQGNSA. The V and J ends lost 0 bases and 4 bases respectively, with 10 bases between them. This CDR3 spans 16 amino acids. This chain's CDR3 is CASSLAQGSGANVLTF. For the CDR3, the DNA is TGTGCCAGCAGCTTAGCGCAGGGATCGGGGGCCAACGTCCTGACTTTC. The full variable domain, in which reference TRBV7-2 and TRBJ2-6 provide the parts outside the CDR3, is GAGVSQSPSNKVTEKGKDVELRCDPISGHTALYWYRQSLGQGLEFLIYFQGNSAPDKSGLPSDRFSAERTGGSVSTLTIQRTQQEDSAVYLCASSLAQGSGANVLTFGAGSRLTVL.

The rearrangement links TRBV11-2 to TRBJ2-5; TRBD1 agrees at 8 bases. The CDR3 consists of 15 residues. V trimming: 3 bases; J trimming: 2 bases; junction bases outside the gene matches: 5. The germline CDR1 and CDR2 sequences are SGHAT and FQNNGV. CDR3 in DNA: TGTGCCAGCAGCTTCGGGACAGGAGTACAAGAGACCCAGTACTTC. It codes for CASSFGTGVQETQYF.

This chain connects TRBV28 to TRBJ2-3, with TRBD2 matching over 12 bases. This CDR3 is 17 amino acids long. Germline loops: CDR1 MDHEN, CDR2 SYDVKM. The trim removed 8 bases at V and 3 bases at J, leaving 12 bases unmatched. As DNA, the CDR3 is TGTGCCAGCGGCCCCTCCCTAGCGGGGGGGCCTACAGATACGCAGTATTTT. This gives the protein CASGPSLAGGPTDTQYF.

The CDR3: CATSGSSEQFF. Written as DNA, the CDR3 is TGTGCCACCAGCGGGAGCAGTGAGCAGTTCTTC. The chain has TRBV15 and TRBJ2-1; the D gene is possibly TRBD2 (5 bases). CDR3 length: 11 residues. The germline V gene has CDR1 LNHNV and CDR2 YYDKDF (reference sequence). Trimming stripped 5 bases from V and 9 bases from J, with 8 bases between.

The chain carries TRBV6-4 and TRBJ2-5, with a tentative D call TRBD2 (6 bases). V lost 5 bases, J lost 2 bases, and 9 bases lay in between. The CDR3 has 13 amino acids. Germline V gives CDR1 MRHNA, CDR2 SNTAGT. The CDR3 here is CASSPGEQETQYF. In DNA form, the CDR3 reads TGTGCCAGCAGTCCGGGGGAGCAAGAGACCCAGTACTTC.

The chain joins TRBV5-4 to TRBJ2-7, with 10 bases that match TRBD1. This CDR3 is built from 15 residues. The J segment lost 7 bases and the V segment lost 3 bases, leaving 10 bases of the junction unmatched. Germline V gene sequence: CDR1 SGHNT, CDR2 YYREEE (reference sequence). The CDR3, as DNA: TGTGCCAGCAGCTCCCCCGGGACAGGGGTCTTTGAGCAGTACTTC. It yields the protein CASSSPGTGVFEQYF.

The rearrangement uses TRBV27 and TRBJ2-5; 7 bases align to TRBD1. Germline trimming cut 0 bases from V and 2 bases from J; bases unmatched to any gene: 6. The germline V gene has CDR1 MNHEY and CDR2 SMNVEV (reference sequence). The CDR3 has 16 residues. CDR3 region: CASSLSAGGVQETQYF. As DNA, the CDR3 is TGTGCCAGCAGTTTATCGGCAGGGGGTGTACAAGAGACCCAGTACTTC.

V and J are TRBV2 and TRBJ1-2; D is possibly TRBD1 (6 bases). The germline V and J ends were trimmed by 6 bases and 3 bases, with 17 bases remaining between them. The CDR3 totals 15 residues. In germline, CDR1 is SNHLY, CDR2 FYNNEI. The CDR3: CASRGRGQPDYGYTF. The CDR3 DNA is TGTGCCAGCAGGGGTCGAGGACAGCCCGACTATGGCTACACCTTC.

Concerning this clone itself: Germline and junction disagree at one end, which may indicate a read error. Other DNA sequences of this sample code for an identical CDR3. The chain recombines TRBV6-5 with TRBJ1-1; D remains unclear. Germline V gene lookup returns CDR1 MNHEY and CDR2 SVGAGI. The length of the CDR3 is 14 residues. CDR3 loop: CASSYGDMNTEAFF. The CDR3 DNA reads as TGTGCCAGCAGTTACGGTGACATGAACACTGAGGCTTTCTTT.